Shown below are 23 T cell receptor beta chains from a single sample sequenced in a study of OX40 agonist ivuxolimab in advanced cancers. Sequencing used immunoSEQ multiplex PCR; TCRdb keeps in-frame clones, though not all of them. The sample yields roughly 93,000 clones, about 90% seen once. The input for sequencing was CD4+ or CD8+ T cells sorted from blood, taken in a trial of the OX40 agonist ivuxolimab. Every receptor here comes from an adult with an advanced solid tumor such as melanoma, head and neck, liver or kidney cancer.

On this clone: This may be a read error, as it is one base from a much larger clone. The CDR3 is CASRKLSGRGGSRGEAFF. In nucleotides, the CDR3 is TGTGCCAGCAGGAAATTATCGGGCCGGGGGGGGAGCAGAGGTGAAGCTTTCTTT. The chain is built from TRBV7-9 and TRBJ1-1, with a weak D call TRBD1 (5 bases). The CDR3 totals 18 residues. Germline V gene sequence: CDR1 SEHNR, CDR2 FQNEAQ (reference sequence). The ends were cut back, 6 bases at V and 7 bases at J, with 30 bases in the middle.

The CDR3: CSVDRVNTEAFF. CDR3 coding DNA: TGCAGCGTCGACAGGGTCAACACTGAAGCTTTCTTT. This sequence joins TRBV29-1 and TRBJ1-1; TRBD1 agrees at 7 bases. Germline CDR1 is SQVTM and CDR2 is ANQGSEA. After removal of 6 bases from V and 2 bases from J, the junction contained 3 bases not matched to a gene. This CDR3 contains 12 residues.

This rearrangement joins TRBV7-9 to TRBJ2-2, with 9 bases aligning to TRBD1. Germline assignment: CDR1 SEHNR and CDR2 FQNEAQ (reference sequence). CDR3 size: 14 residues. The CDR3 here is CANSGQGVTGELFF. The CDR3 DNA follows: TGTGCAAACTCGGGACAGGGCGTCACCGGGGAGCTGTTTTTT.

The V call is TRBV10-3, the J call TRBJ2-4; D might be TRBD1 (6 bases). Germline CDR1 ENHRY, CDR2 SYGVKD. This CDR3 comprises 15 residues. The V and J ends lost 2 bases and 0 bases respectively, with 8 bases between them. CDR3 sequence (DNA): TGTGCCATCAGTGAGACAGGGTCAGCCAAAAACATTCAGTACTTC. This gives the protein CAISETGSAKNIQYF.

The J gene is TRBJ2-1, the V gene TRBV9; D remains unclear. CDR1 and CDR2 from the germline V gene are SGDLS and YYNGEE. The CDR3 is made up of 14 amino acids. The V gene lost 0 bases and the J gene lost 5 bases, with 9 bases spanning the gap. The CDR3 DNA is TGTGCCAGCAGCGTAGCACCCCGAAACAATGAGCAGTTCTTC. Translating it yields CASSVAPRNNEQFF.

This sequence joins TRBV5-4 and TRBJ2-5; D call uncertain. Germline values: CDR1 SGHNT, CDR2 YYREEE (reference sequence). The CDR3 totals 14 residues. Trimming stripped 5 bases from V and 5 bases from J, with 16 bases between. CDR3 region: CASRSGGVGETQYF. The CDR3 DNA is TGTGCCAGCAGGTCTGGTGGCGTGGGGGAGACCCAGTACTTC.

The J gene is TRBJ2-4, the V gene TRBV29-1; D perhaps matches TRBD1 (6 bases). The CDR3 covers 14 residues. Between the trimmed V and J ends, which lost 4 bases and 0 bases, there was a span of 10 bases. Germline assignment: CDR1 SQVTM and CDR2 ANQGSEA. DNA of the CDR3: TGCAGCGTTGCAGGGGTGGTAGCCAAAAACATTCAGTACTTC. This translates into CSVAGVVAKNIQYF.

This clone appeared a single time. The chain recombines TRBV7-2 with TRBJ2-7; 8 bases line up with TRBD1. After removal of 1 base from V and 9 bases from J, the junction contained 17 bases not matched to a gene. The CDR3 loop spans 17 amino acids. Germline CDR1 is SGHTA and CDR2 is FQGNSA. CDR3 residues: CASSLVGGRGHEVWQYF. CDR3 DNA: TGTGCCAGCAGCTTAGTAGGGGGCAGGGGGCACGAGGTGTGGCAGTACTTC.

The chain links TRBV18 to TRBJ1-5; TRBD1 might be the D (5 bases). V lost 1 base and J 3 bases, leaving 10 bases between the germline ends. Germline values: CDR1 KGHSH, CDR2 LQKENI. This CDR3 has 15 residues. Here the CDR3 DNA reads TGTGCCAGCTCACCACAAGGGGCTTCCAATCAGCCCCAGCATTTT. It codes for CASSPQGASNQPQHF.

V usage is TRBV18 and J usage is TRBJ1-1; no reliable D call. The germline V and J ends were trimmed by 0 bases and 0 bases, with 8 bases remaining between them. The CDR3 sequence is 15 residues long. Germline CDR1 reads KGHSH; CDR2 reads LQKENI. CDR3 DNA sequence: TGTGCCAGCTCACCACCCAACAGCATGAACACTGAAGCTTTCTTT. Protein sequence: CASSPPNSMNTEAFF.

The CDR3 sequence is CASSSNRGSYGYTF. Written as DNA, the CDR3 is TGTGCCAGCAGTTCGAACAGGGGGTCTTATGGCTACACCTTC. The rearrangement links TRBV6-1 to TRBJ1-2, with TRBD1 identical over 8 bases. This CDR3 region has 14 residues. From germline, CDR1 is MNHNS and CDR2 SASEGT. Germline trimming cut 5 bases from V and 5 bases from J; bases unmatched to any gene: 7.

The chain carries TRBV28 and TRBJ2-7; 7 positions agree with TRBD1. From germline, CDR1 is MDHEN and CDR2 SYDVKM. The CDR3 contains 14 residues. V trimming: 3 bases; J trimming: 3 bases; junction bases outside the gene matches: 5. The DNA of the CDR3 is TGTGCCAGCAGTTTTACGACAGGGATCTACGAGCAGTACTTC. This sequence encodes CASSFTTGIYEQYF.

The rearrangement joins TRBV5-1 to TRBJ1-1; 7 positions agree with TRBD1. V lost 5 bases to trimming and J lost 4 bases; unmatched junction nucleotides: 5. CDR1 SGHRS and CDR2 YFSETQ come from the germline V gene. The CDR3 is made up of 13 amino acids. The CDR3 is CASRLQGSTEAFF. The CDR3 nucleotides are TGCGCCAGCAGATTACAGGGGAGCACTGAAGCTTTCTTT. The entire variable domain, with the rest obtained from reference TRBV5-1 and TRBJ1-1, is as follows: KAGVTQTPRYLIKTRGQQVTLSCSPISGHRSVSWYQQTPGQGLQFLFEYFSETQRNKGNFPGRFSGRQFSNSRSEMNVSTLELGDSALYLCASRLQGSTEAFFGQGTRLTVV.

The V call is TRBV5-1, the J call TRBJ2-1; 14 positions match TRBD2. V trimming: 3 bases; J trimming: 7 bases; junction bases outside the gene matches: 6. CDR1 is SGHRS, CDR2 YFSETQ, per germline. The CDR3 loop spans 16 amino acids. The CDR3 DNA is TGCGCCAGCAGCTCGTCGGGACTAGCGGGAGCGAATGAGCAGTTCTTC. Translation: CASSSSGLAGANEQFF.

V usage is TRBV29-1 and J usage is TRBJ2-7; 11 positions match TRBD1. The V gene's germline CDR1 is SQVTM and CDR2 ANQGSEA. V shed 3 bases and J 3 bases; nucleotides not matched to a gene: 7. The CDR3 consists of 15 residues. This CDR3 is CSVEDTGTGGYEQYF. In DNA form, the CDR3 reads TGCAGCGTTGAGGATACGGGGACAGGGGGCTACGAGCAGTACTTC.

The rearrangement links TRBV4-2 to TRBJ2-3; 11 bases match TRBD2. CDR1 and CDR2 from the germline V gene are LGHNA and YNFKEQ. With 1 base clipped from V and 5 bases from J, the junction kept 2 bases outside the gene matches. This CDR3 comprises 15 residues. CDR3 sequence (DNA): TGTGCCAGCAGCCAAGTCACTAGCGGGGGAGATACGCAGTATTTT. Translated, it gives CASSQVTSGGDTQYF.

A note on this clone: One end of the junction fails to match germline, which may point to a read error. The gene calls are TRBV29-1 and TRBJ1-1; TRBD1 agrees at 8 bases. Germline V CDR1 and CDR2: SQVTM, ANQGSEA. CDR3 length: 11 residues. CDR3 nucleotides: TGCAGCGTTGTTCAGGGGGCAGGGTATAATTTT. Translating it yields CSVVQGAGYNF.

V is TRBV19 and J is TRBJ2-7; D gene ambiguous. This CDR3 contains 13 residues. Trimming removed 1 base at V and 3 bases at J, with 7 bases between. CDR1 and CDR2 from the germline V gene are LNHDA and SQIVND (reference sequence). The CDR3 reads CASSIGDIYEQYF. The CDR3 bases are TGTGCCAGTAGTATAGGGGATATCTACGAGCAGTACTTC. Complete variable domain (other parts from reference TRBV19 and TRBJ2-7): DGGITQSPKYLFRKEGQNVTLSCEQNLNHDAMYWYRQDPGQGLRLIYYSQIVNDFQKGDIAEGYSVSREKKESFPLTVTSAQKNPTAFYLCASSIGDIYEQYFGPGTRLTVT.

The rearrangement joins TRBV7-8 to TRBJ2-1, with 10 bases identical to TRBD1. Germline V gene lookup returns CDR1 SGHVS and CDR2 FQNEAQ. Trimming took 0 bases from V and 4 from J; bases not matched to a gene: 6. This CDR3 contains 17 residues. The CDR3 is CASSLAWGTGVYNEQFF. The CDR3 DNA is TGTGCCAGCAGCTTAGCATGGGGGACAGGGGTATACAATGAGCAGTTCTTC.

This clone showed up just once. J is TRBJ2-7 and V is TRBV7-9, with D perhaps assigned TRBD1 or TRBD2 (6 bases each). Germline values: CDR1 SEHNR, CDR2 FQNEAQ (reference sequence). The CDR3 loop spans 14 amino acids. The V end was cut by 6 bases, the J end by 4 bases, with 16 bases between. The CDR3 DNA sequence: TGTGCCAGCAGTCGGGACGGGGGCCCTTACGAGCAGTACTTC. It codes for CASSRDGGPYEQYF.

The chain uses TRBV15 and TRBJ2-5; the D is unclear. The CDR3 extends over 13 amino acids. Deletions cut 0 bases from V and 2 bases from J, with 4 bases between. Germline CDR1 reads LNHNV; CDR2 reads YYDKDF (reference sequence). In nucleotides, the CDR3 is TGTGCCACCAGCAGAGATCTTCAAGAGACCCAGTACTTC. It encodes CATSRDLQETQYF.

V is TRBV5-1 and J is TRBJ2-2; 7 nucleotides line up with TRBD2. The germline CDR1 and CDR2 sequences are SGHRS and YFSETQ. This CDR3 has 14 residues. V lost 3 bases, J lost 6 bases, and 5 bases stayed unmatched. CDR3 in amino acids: CASSSWRESGELFF. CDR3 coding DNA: TGCGCCAGCAGCTCGTGGCGGGAGTCCGGGGAGCTGTTTTTT.

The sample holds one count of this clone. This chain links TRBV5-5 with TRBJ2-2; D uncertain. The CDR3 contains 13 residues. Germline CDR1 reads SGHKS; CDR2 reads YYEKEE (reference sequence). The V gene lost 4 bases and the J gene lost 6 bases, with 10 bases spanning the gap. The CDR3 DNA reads TGTGCCAGCAGCCCGCAACTCTCCGGGGAGCTGTTTTTT. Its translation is CASSPQLSGELFF. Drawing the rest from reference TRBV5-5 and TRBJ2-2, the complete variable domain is DAGVTQSPTHLIKTRGQQVTLRCSPISGHKSVSWYQQVLGQGPQFIFQYYEKEERGRGNFPDRFSARQFPNYSSELNVNALLLGDSALYLCASSPQLSGELFFGEGSRLTVL.